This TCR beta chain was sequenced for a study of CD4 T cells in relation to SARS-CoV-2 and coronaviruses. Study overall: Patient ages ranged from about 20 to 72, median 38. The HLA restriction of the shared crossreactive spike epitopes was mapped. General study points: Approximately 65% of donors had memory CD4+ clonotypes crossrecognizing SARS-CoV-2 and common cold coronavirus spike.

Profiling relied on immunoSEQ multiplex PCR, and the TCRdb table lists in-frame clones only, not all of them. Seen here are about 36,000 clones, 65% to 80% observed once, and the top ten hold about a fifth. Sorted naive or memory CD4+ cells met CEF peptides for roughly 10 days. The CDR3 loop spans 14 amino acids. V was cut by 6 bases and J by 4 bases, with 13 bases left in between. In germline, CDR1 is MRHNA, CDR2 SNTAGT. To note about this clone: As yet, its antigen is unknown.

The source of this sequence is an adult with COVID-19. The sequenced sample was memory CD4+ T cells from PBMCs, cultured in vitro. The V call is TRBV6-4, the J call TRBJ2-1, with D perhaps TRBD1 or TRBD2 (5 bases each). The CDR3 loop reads CASSPGAEYNEQFF. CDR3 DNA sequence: TGTGCCAGCAGCCCCGGGGCCGAGTACAATGAGCAGTTCTTC.